The next 32 T cell receptor beta chains were all read from a single sample in a study of OX40 agonist ivuxolimab in advanced cancers. The table came from immunoSEQ multiplex PCR; TCRdb's copy has only in-frame clones and leaves some out. The table has 22,000 or so clones, about 88% seen once; the top ten hold 20% to 30%. The sample in question was CD4+ or CD8+ T cells sorted from blood, obtained in a trial of the OX40 agonist ivuxolimab. The receptor source for this set is an adult with an advanced solid tumor such as melanoma, head and neck, liver or kidney cancer.

This sequence joins TRBV29-1 and TRBJ2-7; 10 bases are shared with TRBD1. In germline, CDR1 is SQVTM, CDR2 ANQGSEA. J lost 5 bases, V lost 4 bases, and 11 bases had no gene match. This CDR3 is 15 amino acids long. CDR3 in amino acids: CSVGPRDRGWDEQYF. DNA of the CDR3: TGCAGCGTTGGACCTCGGGACAGGGGTTGGGACGAGCAGTACTTC.

V gene TRBV19 combines with J gene TRBJ1-2, with unresolved D. CDR3 length equals 18 residues. V gave up 5 bases and J gave up 0 bases, with 22 bases separating them. CDR1 and CDR2 (germline): LNHDA, SQIVND (reference sequence). The CDR3 reads CASSLHPIRQQANYGYTF. The DNA of the CDR3 is TGTGCCAGTAGTCTCCACCCGATTAGACAACAAGCTAACTATGGCTACACCTTC.

The gene calls are TRBV27 and TRBJ2-7, with unresolved D. Germline CDR1 MNHEY, CDR2 SMNVEV (reference sequence). The CDR3 has 14 residues. V was cut by 4 bases and J by 4 bases, with 14 bases left in between. The CDR3 DNA is TGTGCCAGCAGTTACGGGTTCCCCGCATACGAGCAGTACTTC. This codes for CASSYGFPAYEQYF.

V usage is TRBV28 and J usage is TRBJ2-5; 13 bases agree with TRBD2. The CDR3 loop spans 16 amino acids. J lost 4 bases, V lost 5 bases, and 7 bases had no gene match. Germline V gene lookup returns CDR1 MDHEN and CDR2 SYDVKM. CDR3 protein: CASSPWTSGGGETQYF. CDR3 DNA: TGTGCCAGCAGTCCGTGGACTAGCGGGGGTGGAGAGACCCAGTACTTC.

The chain links TRBV21-1 to TRBJ2-1; the table's D call of TRBD2 was not tested on the DNA. TRBV21-1 is described as a pseudogene. There are 18 residues in the CDR3. CDR3 DNA sequence: TGTGCCAGCAGCAAAGAAAGGGGGGAACTAGCGGTTTACAATGAGCAGTTCTTC. This gives the protein CASSKERGELAVYNEQFF.

The V gene is TRBV4-2, the J gene TRBJ2-3, with D maybe TRBD2 (5 bases). Germline values: CDR1 LGHNA, CDR2 YNFKEQ. The CDR3 consists of 19 residues. V was clipped by 0 bases and J by 4 bases, with 23 bases between them. The CDR3 coding sequence is TGTGCCAGCAGCCAAGAAAGCACGGTTTTAGGACTTCTCCCAGATACGCAGTATTTT. It is translated as CASSQESTVLGLLPDTQYF.

This clone turned up a few times. Here the CDR3 omits its conserved ending phenylalanine or tryptophan, so a read error is the likely source. No DNA is shown, since the ends of the CDR3 on it are uncertain; the CDR3 is the one TCRdb lists. The chain employs TRBV4-3 and TRBJ1-1; no DNA check was done on the table's D call, TRBD1. The CDR3 extends over 14 residues, inclusive of both ends. Germline V gene data show CDR1 as LGHNA and CDR2 as YSLEER. The CDR3 is CASSQDWAGGGREY.

The chain couples TRBV6-5 to TRBJ2-7, with 7 bases lining up with TRBD2. The CDR3 extends over 13 amino acids. Germline trimming cut 5 bases from V and 3 bases from J; bases unmatched to any gene: 4. Germline loops: CDR1 MNHEY, CDR2 SVGAGI. CDR3 region: CASSERTSYEQYF. DNA for the CDR3: TGTGCCAGCAGTGAAAGGACTAGCTACGAGCAGTACTTC.

The DNA for the CDR3 is TGTGCCAGAAGCTCCGGACAGGGATTCGATCAGCCCCAGCATTTT. It yields the protein CARSSGQGFDQPQHF. V usage is TRBV5-3 and J usage is TRBJ1-5, with 8 bases fitting TRBD1. TRBV5-3 is an open reading frame whose function is uncertain. V lost 3 bases, J lost 5 bases, and 7 bases stayed unmatched. The CDR3 runs 15 residues.

The CDR3 sequence: CASSIAYNEQFF. The CDR3 bases are TGTGCCAGTAGTATAGCTTACAATGAGCAGTTCTTC. The chain recombines TRBV19 with TRBJ2-1; no reliable D call. CDR1 and CDR2 (germline): LNHDA, SQIVND (reference sequence). The V and J ends lost 1 base and 4 bases respectively, with 2 bases between them. This CDR3 contains 12 residues.

The rearrangement links TRBV7-9 to TRBJ2-5, with 11 bases matching TRBD2. CDR1 is SEHNR, CDR2 FQNEAQ, per germline (reference sequence). The CDR3 sequence is 17 residues long. Unmatched junction bases numbered 9, after V lost 5 bases and J lost 1 base. The CDR3 protein is CASSQGTSGGLQETQYF. The CDR3 region has the DNA TGTGCCAGCAGCCAGGGGACTAGCGGAGGCCTCCAAGAGACCCAGTACTTC.

The chain carries TRBV28 and TRBJ2-2, with TRBD1 matching over 8 bases. Germline V lookup: CDR1 MDHEN, CDR2 SYDVKM. The CDR3 length is 14 residues. The V and J ends lost 5 bases and 4 bases, in that order; junction bases with no gene match: 3. DNA of the CDR3: TGTGCCAGCAGTACCAGGGGGCGCACCGGGGAGCTGTTTTTT. It codes for CASSTRGRTGELFF.

The J gene is TRBJ1-2, the V gene TRBV6-1; D not resolved. Germline loops: CDR1 MNHNS, CDR2 SASEGT. CDR3 size: 11 residues. V was clipped by 9 bases and J by 4 bases, with 9 bases between them. The CDR3 sequence is CASHGLYGYTF. The CDR3 DNA reads as TGTGCCAGTCATGGCCTCTATGGCTACACCTTC.

The chain joins TRBV6-5 to TRBJ2-1; D gene ambiguous. The CDR3 covers 16 residues. Deletions cut 2 bases from V and 4 bases from J, with 15 bases between. Germline V gives CDR1 MNHEY, CDR2 SVGAGI. In DNA form, the CDR3 reads TGTGCCAGCAGTTACACCATTGGGGAACGATACAATGAGCAGTTCTTC. Amino acid sequence: CASSYTIGERYNEQFF.

CDR3 coding DNA: TGTGCCAGCAGCTTAGATCAACTAGCGTATACGCAGTATTTT. Its translation is CASSLDQLAYTQYF. The chain employs TRBV11-2 and TRBJ2-3, with 7 bases identical to TRBD2. The CDR3 loop spans 14 amino acids. In germline, CDR1 is SGHAT, CDR2 FQNNGV. After removal of 0 bases from V and 7 bases from J, the junction contained 4 bases not matched to a gene. The full variable domain, completed using reference TRBV11-2 and TRBJ2-3, is EAGVAQSPRYKIIEKRQSVAFWCNPISGHATLYWYQQILGQGPKLLIQFQNNGVVDDSQLPKDRFSAERLKGVDSTLKIQPAKLEDSAVYLCASSLDQLAYTQYFGPGTRLTVL.

This clone was observed a few times. The DNA for the CDR3 is TGCGCCAGCAGCCCTAGCCCCTCGACAGGGGACACCGGGGAGCTGTTTTTT. Protein sequence: CASSPSPSTGDTGELFF. The rearrangement joins TRBV4-1 to TRBJ2-2, with TRBD1 matching over 8 bases. Germline CDR1 MGHRA, CDR2 YSYEKL. The CDR3 sequence is 17 residues long. With 4 bases clipped from V and 3 bases from J, the junction kept 10 bases outside the gene matches.

This chain links TRBV6-6 with TRBJ2-7; D may be TRBD1 (5 bases). V was clipped by 5 bases and J by 6 bases, with 14 bases between them. This CDR3 is 13 amino acids long. Germline V CDR1 and CDR2: MNHNY, SVGAGI (reference sequence). The CDR3 loop reads CASSLQEGSEQYF. In DNA, the CDR3 is TGTGCCAGCAGTCTACAGGAAGGGTCCGAGCAGTACTTC.

The CDR3 DNA reads as TGTGCCAGCAGACCTCAGGGGGCCGATCGTGGCTACACCTTC. This encodes CASRPQGADRGYTF. This sequence joins TRBV28 and TRBJ1-2; 8 bases map to TRBD1. The length of the CDR3 is 14 residues. Germline assignment: CDR1 MDHEN and CDR2 SYDVKM. J lost 7 bases, V lost 6 bases, and 10 bases had no gene match.

The chain links TRBV6-5 to TRBJ2-7; possible D gene TRBD2, 6 bases. There are 14 residues in the CDR3. Between the trimmed V and J ends, which lost 0 bases and 3 bases, there was a span of 9 bases. CDR1 and CDR2 (germline): MNHEY, SVGAGI. CDR3 in DNA: TGTGCCAGCAGTTACTCCCCGGGGGACTACGAGCAGTACTTC. Its protein is CASSYSPGDYEQYF.

This rearrangement joins TRBV5-6 to TRBJ1-5, with 7 bases aligning to TRBD1. The germline V gene encodes CDR1 SGHDT and CDR2 YYEEEE. With 0 bases clipped from V and 8 bases from J, the junction kept 5 bases outside the gene matches. CDR3 size: 14 residues. CDR3 residues: CASSLGQGWEPQHF. The CDR3 DNA reads as TGTGCCAGCAGCTTGGGACAGGGTTGGGAGCCCCAGCATTTT.

The CDR3 DNA is TGTGCCAGCAGTCAAAGGGACTACACAGATACGCAGTATTTT. Translating gives CASSQRDYTDTQYF. The rearrangement links TRBV6-5 to TRBJ2-3; 7 nucleotides align to TRBD2. The CDR3 loop spans 14 amino acids. Germline CDR1 reads MNHEY; CDR2 reads SVGAGI. V gave up 5 bases and J gave up 2 bases; unmatched junction bases: 4.

The chain couples TRBV7-9 to TRBJ2-2; no firm D call. This CDR3 spans 10 amino acids. The V and J ends lost 6 bases and 6 bases respectively, with 2 bases between them. Germline-derived CDR1 and CDR2 are SEHNR and FQNEAQ (reference sequence). Written as DNA, the CDR3 is TGTGCCAGCAGAGCCGGGGAGCTGTTTTTT. It encodes CASRAGELFF. The variable domain in full, completed from reference TRBV7-9 and TRBJ2-2, reads DTGVSQNPRHKITKRGQNVTFRCDPISEHNRLYWYRQTLGQGPEFLTYFQNEAQLEKSRLLSDRFSAERPKGSFSTLEIQRTEQGDSAMYLCASRAGELFFGEGSRLTVL.

The chain carries TRBV9 and TRBJ2-1; 7 nucleotides line up with TRBD2. This CDR3 region has 17 residues. Germline V gives CDR1 SGDLS, CDR2 YYNGEE. Germline trimming cut 3 bases from V and 2 bases from J; bases unmatched to any gene: 11. The CDR3 loop is CASSEPLAAIPYNEQFF. The CDR3 DNA reads as TGTGCCAGCAGCGAGCCGCTAGCGGCAATCCCCTACAATGAGCAGTTCTTC.

The chain combines TRBV27 with TRBJ2-3, with 7 bases matching TRBD2. The germline V gene has CDR1 MNHEY and CDR2 SMNVEV (reference sequence). Trimming cost V 5 bases and J 2 bases; bases outside gene matches: 7. CDR3 size: 15 residues. This CDR3 is CASSPRGRHTDTQYF. The CDR3 DNA sequence: TGTGCCAGCAGTCCGCGGGGGAGGCACACAGATACGCAGTATTTT.

This clone was detected only once. The chain joins TRBV6-5 to TRBJ2-7; the D call may be TRBD1 or TRBD2 (7 bases each). The V and J ends lost 0 bases and 2 bases respectively, with 14 bases between them. Germline CDR1 and CDR2: MNHEY and SVGAGI. This CDR3 region has 16 residues. The CDR3 protein is CASSYSTGRVTYEQYF. The DNA of the CDR3 is TGTGCCAGCAGTTACTCGACAGGGAGGGTTACCTACGAGCAGTACTTC.

The chain couples TRBV7-3 to TRBJ2-5; D possibly corresponds to TRBD2 (6 bases). Trimming shortened V by 5 bases and J by 2 bases, and 12 bases separated the two germline ends. The germline V gene encodes CDR1 SGHTA and CDR2 FQGTGA. The CDR3 sequence is 14 residues long. The CDR3 region has the DNA TGTGCCAGCAGCCCCCAGGGAGGACAAGAGACCCAGTACTTC. Translation gives CASSPQGGQETQYF.

This clone was seen a single time. This chain connects TRBV27 to TRBJ1-5; D is unresolved. Trimming left V 2 bases short and J 7 bases short, with 9 bases between. The CDR3 spans 13 residues. Germline V gene lookup returns CDR1 MNHEY and CDR2 SMNVEV (reference sequence). CDR3 nucleotides: TGTGCCAGCAGTTTACTTGGAGGACAGCCCCAGCATTTT. It yields the protein CASSLLGGQPQHF.

The chain combines TRBV13 with TRBJ2-1, with 9 bases identical to TRBD2. V was pared by 5 bases and J by 2 bases, with 13 bases of the junction left unmatched. The germline CDR1 and CDR2 sequences are PRHDT and FYEKMQ (reference sequence). The CDR3 is made up of 18 amino acids. The CDR3 region has the DNA TGTGCCAGCAGCCCGGGACTAGCCCAAGGGGCCCCCTACAATGAGCAGTTCTTC. This sequence encodes CASSPGLAQGAPYNEQFF.

This sequence joins TRBV7-9 and TRBJ2-5; D is perhaps TRBD2 (6 bases). CDR1 is SEHNR and CDR2 is FQNEAQ in the germline V gene (reference sequence). The CDR3 contains 15 residues. The V gene lost 2 bases and the J gene lost 9 bases, with 19 bases spanning the gap. CDR3 amino acids: CASSLRAVLGEAQYF. For the CDR3, the DNA is TGTGCCAGCAGCTTACGGGCAGTCCTTGGGGAGGCCCAGTACTTC.

The J gene is TRBJ2-5, the V gene TRBV7-9; 10 bases are shared with TRBD1. The germline gives CDR1 SEHNR, CDR2 FQNEAQ (reference sequence). The CDR3 length is 17 residues. The V segment lost 3 bases and the J segment 0 bases; nucleotides outside the gene matches: 7. CDR3 in amino acids: CASSFLTGQGYQETQYF. Here the CDR3 DNA reads TGTGCCAGCAGCTTTTTAACGGGACAGGGGTACCAAGAGACCCAGTACTTC.

This clone was recorded a few times. This chain links TRBV5-6 with TRBJ2-7, with TRBD1 identical over 8 bases. V was pared by 4 bases and J by 2 bases, with 8 bases of the junction left unmatched. This CDR3 contains 15 residues. Germline CDR1 SGHDT, CDR2 YYEEEE. CDR3 coding DNA: TGTGCCAGCAGCCCCGGCGGGACAGGTACCTACGAGCAGTACTTC. The encoded protein is CASSPGGTGTYEQYF.

The chain combines TRBV27 with TRBJ1-1; a possible D gene is TRBD1 (5 bases). V was trimmed by 6 bases and J by 3 bases, leaving 11 bases between them. CDR1 is MNHEY, CDR2 SMNVEV, per germline (reference sequence). The CDR3 consists of 13 residues. The CDR3 reads CASSSDRHTEAFF. The CDR3, as DNA: TGTGCCAGCAGCTCCGACAGACACACTGAAGCTTTCTTT.